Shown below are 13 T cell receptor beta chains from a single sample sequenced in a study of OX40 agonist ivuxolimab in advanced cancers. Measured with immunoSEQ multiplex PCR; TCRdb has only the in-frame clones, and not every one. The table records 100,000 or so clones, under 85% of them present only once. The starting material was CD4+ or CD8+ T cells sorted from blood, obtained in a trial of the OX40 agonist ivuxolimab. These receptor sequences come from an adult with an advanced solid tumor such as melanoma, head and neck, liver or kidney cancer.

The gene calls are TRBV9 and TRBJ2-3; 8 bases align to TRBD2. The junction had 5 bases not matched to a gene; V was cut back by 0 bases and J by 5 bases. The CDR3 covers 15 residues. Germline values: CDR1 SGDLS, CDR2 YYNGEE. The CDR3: CASSVAGAGGDTQYF. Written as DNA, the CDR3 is TGTGCCAGCAGCGTAGCTGGGGCGGGAGGAGATACGCAGTATTTT.

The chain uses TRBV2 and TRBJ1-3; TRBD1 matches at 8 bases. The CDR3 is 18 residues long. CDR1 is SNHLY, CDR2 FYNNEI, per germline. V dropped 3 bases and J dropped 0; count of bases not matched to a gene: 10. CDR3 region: CASSDAGGEPRSGNTIYF. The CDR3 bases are TGTGCCAGCAGTGACGCAGGGGGCGAACCTCGCTCTGGAAACACCATATATTTT.

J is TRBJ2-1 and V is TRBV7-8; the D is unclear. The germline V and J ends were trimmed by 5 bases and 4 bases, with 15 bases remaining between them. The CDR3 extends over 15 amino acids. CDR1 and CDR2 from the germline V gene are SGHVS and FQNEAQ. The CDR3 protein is CASSGKPPNYNEQFF. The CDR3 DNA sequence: TGTGCCAGCAGCGGTAAACCCCCGAATTACAATGAGCAGTTCTTC.

The chain's CDR3 is CASKGTDPRETQYF. CDR3 DNA: TGTGCCAGCAAGGGGACCGACCCCCGAGAGACCCAGTACTTC. V is TRBV28 and J is TRBJ2-5; D tentatively reads TRBD1 or TRBD2 (5 bases each). Trimming took off 7 bases at V and 4 bases at J, with 16 bases between the two ends. Germline CDR1 and CDR2: MDHEN and SYDVKM. The CDR3 covers 14 residues.

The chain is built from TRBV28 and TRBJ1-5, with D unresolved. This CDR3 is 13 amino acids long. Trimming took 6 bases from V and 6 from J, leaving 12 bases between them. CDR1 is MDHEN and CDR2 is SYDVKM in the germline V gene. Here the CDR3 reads CASSLARRQPQHF. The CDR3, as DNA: TGTGCCAGCAGCCTTGCCAGACGTCAGCCCCAGCATTTT.

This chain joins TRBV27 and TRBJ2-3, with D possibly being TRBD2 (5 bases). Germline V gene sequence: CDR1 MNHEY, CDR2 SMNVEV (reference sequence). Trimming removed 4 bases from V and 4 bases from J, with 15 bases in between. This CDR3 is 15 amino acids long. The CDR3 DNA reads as TGTGCCAGCAGTTCGTGGGAGCAGTCCGCAGATACGCAGTATTTT. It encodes CASSSWEQSADTQYF.

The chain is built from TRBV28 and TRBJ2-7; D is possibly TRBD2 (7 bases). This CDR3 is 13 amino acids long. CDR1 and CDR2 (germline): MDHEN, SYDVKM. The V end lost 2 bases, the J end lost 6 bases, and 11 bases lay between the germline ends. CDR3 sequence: CASSLGGGGEQYF. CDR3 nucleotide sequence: TGTGCCAGCAGTTTAGGGGGAGGGGGCGAGCAGTACTTC.

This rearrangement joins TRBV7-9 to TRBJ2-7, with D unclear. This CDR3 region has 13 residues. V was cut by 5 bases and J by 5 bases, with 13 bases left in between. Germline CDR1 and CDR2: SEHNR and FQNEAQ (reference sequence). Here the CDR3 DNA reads TGTGCCAGCAGCCACCCGGCGGCGGACGAGCAGTACTTC. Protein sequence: CASSHPAADEQYF.

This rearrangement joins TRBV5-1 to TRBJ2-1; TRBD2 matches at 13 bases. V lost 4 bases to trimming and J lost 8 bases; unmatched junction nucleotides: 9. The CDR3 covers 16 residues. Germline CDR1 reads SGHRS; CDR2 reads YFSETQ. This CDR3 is CASSPTGTSGIYEQFF. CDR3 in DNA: TGCGCCAGCAGCCCGACCGGGACTAGCGGGATATATGAGCAGTTCTTC.

CDR3 region: CASSGGARADTQYF. The DNA of the CDR3 is TGCGCCTCCTCTGGGGGGGCCAGGGCAGATACGCAGTATTTT. The chain uses TRBV5-1 and TRBJ2-3, with D possibly matching TRBD2 (7 bases). Germline CDR1 is SGHRS and CDR2 is YFSETQ. The CDR3 is 14 amino acids. V lost 10 bases and J 4 bases, leaving 19 bases between the germline ends.

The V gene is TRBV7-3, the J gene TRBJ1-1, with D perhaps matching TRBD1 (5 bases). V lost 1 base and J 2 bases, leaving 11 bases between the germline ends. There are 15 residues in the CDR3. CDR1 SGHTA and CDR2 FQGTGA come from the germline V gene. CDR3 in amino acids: CASSLMGQGNTEAFF. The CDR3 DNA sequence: TGTGCCAGCAGCTTAATGGGCCAGGGCAACACTGAAGCTTTCTTT.

CDR3 DNA sequence: TGTGCCAGCAGTTTACAGGATAGGGTAGGCGGGGAGCTGTTTTTT. Amino acid sequence: CASSLQDRVGGELFF. V gene TRBV28 combines with J gene TRBJ2-2; D gene uncertain. CDR1 and CDR2 (germline): MDHEN, SYDVKM. The CDR3 runs 15 residues. V was pared by 2 bases and J by 7 bases, with 14 bases between.

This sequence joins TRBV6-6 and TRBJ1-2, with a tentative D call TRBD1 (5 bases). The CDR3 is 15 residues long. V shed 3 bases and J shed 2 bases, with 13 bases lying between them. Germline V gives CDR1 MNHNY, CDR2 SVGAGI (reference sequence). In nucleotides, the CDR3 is TGTGCCAGCAGTTATTCCCAGGACACCAACTATGGCTACACCTTC. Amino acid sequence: CASSYSQDTNYGYTF.